A single sample gave rise to the 18 T cell receptor beta chains below, sequenced in a study of shared clonotypes between healthy human individuals. The table came from immunoSEQ multiplex PCR; TCRdb's copy has only in-frame clones and leaves some out. The data hold some 510,000 clones, with 70% to 80% observed a single time. Sequenced input: PBMCs. Every receptor here comes from a woman in her thirties or forties in good health. Some clones in this sample may be carry-over from other donors' samples.

The gene calls are TRBV27 and TRBJ1-5; no reliable D call. The germline CDR1 and CDR2 sequences are MNHEY and SMNVEV (reference sequence). The CDR3 is 14 amino acids. V lost 6 bases, J lost 0 bases, and 9 bases lay in between. The CDR3 nucleotides are TGTGCCAGCAGGGGTCAAACTAGCAATCAGCCCCAGCATTTT. Amino acid sequence: CASRGQTSNQPQHF.

CDR3 nucleotide sequence: TGTGCCAGCTCACCGAATTTAGGGGACACTGAAGCTTTCTTT. Its translation: CASSPNLGDTEAFF. This chain connects TRBV18 to TRBJ1-1, with D maybe TRBD1 (5 bases). V lost 3 bases, J lost 3 bases, and 11 bases lay in between. Per the germline V gene, CDR1 is KGHSH and CDR2 is LQKENI. The CDR3 contains 14 residues.

The V gene is TRBV19, the J gene TRBJ2-7, with D possibly TRBD2 on 6 matching bases. The CDR3 has 15 residues. Germline V CDR1 and CDR2: LNHDA, SQIVND (reference sequence). V lost 5 bases and J lost 7, with 21 bases in between. The CDR3 region has the DNA TGTGCCAGTAGTGGTCCTAGCGTTCTTTCGGGGGAGCAGTACTTC. Translated, it gives CASSGPSVLSGEQYF.

This sequence joins TRBV18 and TRBJ2-1; 11 bases are shared with TRBD2. The CDR3 extends over 19 amino acids. Germline lookup yields CDR1 KGHSH and CDR2 LQKENI. Trimming cost V 3 bases and J 0 bases; bases outside gene matches: 10. The CDR3 spells CASSPGASGRPSSYNEQFF. DNA of the CDR3: TGTGCCAGCTCACCGGGCGCTAGCGGGAGGCCCAGCTCCTACAATGAGCAGTTCTTC.

The V call is TRBV18, the J call TRBJ2-2; possible D gene TRBD2, 6 bases. Germline V gives CDR1 KGHSH, CDR2 LQKENI. The CDR3 contains 18 residues. V was shortened by 1 base and J by 1 base, with 16 bases between the two germline ends. CDR3 protein: CASSPRGLANQNTGELFF. DNA of the CDR3: TGTGCCAGCTCACCACGAGGGCTAGCGAATCAGAACACCGGGGAGCTGTTTTTT.

Here the CDR3 reads CASSERAGGLAGAHEQYF. CDR3 nucleotides: TGCGCCAGCAGTGAGCGGGCCGGGGGACTAGCGGGAGCCCACGAGCAGTACTTC. The chain carries TRBV10-2 and TRBJ2-7; TRBD2 aligns across 14 bases. CDR1 is WSHSY and CDR2 is SAAADI in the germline V gene. The length of the CDR3 is 18 residues. The V segment lost 2 bases and the J segment 5 bases; nucleotides outside the gene matches: 11.

The J gene is TRBJ2-1, the V gene TRBV14; perhaps D is TRBD1 or TRBD2 (5 bases each). This CDR3 has 16 residues. Trimming removed 0 bases at V and 4 bases at J, with 13 bases between. Germline-derived CDR1 and CDR2 are SGHDN and FVKESK. The CDR3 sequence is CASSQDGGFRYNEQFF. CDR3 in DNA: TGTGCCAGCAGCCAAGATGGGGGATTCAGGTACAATGAGCAGTTCTTC.

The chain joins TRBV6-5 to TRBJ1-5; the D gene is possibly TRBD1 (5 bases). Germline V gene lookup returns CDR1 MNHEY and CDR2 SVGAGI. The V and J ends lost 3 bases and 5 bases respectively, with 8 bases between them. The CDR3 contains 13 residues. In DNA, the CDR3 is TGTGCCAGCAGTTATGACAGTTATCAGCCCCAGCATTTT. Translation: CASSYDSYQPQHF.

This clone has only a few counts. This chain joins TRBV5-6 and TRBJ2-2; D is ambiguous. The CDR3 sequence is 13 residues long. The V and J ends lost 1 base and 5 bases respectively, with 6 bases between them. In germline, CDR1 is SGHDT, CDR2 YYEEEE. The CDR3 sequence is CASSLSPTGELFF. The CDR3 nucleotides read TGTGCCAGCAGCTTGTCACCTACCGGGGAGCTGTTTTTT.

This rearrangement joins TRBV18 to TRBJ1-2; D possibly corresponds to TRBD1 (6 bases). V was pared by 5 bases and J by 4 bases, with 11 bases between. The CDR3 has 13 amino acids. CDR1 is KGHSH, CDR2 LQKENI, per germline. The CDR3, as DNA: TGTGCCAGCTCATCCACAGGGAGCTATGGCTACACCTTC. This sequence encodes CASSSTGSYGYTF.

The V gene is TRBV28, the J gene TRBJ1-1; possibly TRBD1 for D (6 bases). The CDR3 covers 14 residues. Trimming took off 5 bases at V and 3 bases at J, with 13 bases between the two ends. Germline CDR1 reads MDHEN; CDR2 reads SYDVKM. In DNA form, the CDR3 reads TGTGCCAGCAGTAGCCAGGGGCCCCACACTGAAGCTTTCTTT. Translated, it gives CASSSQGPHTEAFF.

The chain is built from TRBV18 and TRBJ2-7; no definite D call. Germline CDR1 is KGHSH and CDR2 is LQKENI. The V gene lost 3 bases and the J gene lost 7 bases, with 10 bases spanning the gap. The CDR3 covers 12 residues. CDR3 amino acids: CASSPDVREQYF. CDR3 coding DNA: TGTGCCAGCTCACCCGATGTGCGAGAGCAGTACTTC. The full variable domain, in which reference TRBV18 and TRBJ2-7 provide the parts outside the CDR3, is NAGVMQNPRHLVRRRGQEARLRCSPMKGHSHVYWYRQLPEEGLKFMVYLQKENIIDESGMPKERFSAEFPKEGPSILRIQQVVRGDSAAYFCASSPDVREQYFGPGTRLTVT.

The chain uses TRBV25-1 and TRBJ2-5; D tentatively fits TRBD1 or TRBD2 (5 bases each). Near its end, the DNA agrees better with TRBJ2-7, so the J call may be wrong. The CDR3 is made up of 14 amino acids. CDR1 is MGHDK, CDR2 SYGVNS, per germline. As DNA, the CDR3 is TGTGCCAGCGCCTCGGGGCTGTTCCCCTACGAGCAGTACTTC. It encodes CASASGLFPYEQYF.

This rearrangement joins TRBV5-1 to TRBJ2-7; D gene unclear. The CDR3 is made up of 14 amino acids. V gave up 3 bases and J gave up 4 bases, with 14 bases separating them. Germline V gene sequence: CDR1 SGHRS, CDR2 YFSETQ. CDR3 sequence: CASSSNPAAYEQYF. The CDR3 DNA is TGCGCCAGCAGCTCCAATCCCGCCGCGTACGAGCAGTACTTC.

This clone was detected only a few times. The J gene is TRBJ2-2, the V gene TRBV28; 7 positions match TRBD2. The CDR3 spans 12 residues. Germline V gene data show CDR1 as MDHEN and CDR2 as SYDVKM. After removal of 8 bases from V and 5 bases from J, the junction contained 2 bases not matched to a gene. DNA for the CDR3: TGTGCCAGCCGGCGGGAGACCGGGGAGCTGTTTTTT. Its protein is CASRRETGELFF.

The chain couples TRBV18 to TRBJ2-5; the match to TRBD2 covers 8 bases. Losses at the gene ends were 6 bases for V and 5 bases for J; bases not matched to a gene: 5. From germline, CDR1 is KGHSH and CDR2 LQKENI. The CDR3 length is 13 residues. As DNA, the CDR3 is TGTGCCAGCTCGTTACGCGGGGGGGAGACCCAGTACTTC. This gives the protein CASSLRGGETQYF.

The chain recombines TRBV7-8 with TRBJ2-1, with TRBD2 matching 9 bases. The ends lost 5 bases at V and 4 bases at J; junction bases unmatched: 15. From germline, CDR1 is SGHVS and CDR2 FQNEAQ. CDR3 length: 18 residues. The CDR3 is CASSPTARLADIYNEQFF. CDR3 nucleotide sequence: TGTGCCAGCAGCCCTACCGCTCGACTAGCGGACATTTACAATGAGCAGTTCTTC. The full variable domain, completed using reference TRBV7-8 and TRBJ2-1, is GAGVSQSPRYKVAKRGQDVALRCDPISGHVSLFWYQQALGQGPEFLTYFQNEAQLDKSGLPSDRFFAERPEGSVSTLKIQRTQQEDSAVYLCASSPTARLADIYNEQFFGPGTRLTVL.

The gene calls are TRBV18 and TRBJ2-6; no definite D call. Germline V gene data show CDR1 as KGHSH and CDR2 as LQKENI. The V and J ends lost 3 bases and 3 bases respectively, with 0 bases between them. There are 12 residues in the CDR3. The CDR3 here is CASSPGANVLTF. In DNA, the CDR3 is TGTGCCAGCTCACCTGGGGCCAACGTCCTGACTTTC.